This T cell receptor beta chain derives from a study of blood T cell repertoires in COVID-19 (dated by TCRdb to about 2020). In terms of the full investigation: Samples from collaborators originated in the United States, Italy and Spain and spanned both the acute and convalescent phases of COVID-19. The prospective study material was composed of cDNA or gDNA derived from T cells, B-cell-depleted T cells, or PBMCs. Deeply sampled blood TCRbeta repertoires from subjects exposed to, actively infected with, or recovered from COVID-19 were included in the dataset. The repertoires were released in a freely available public database intended as a resource for research on the immune response to SARS-CoV-2. Samples came from the ongoing ImmuneRACE study (first 160 participants) plus 1,254 subjects from 6 global collaborators. Sample metadata almost always included a de-identified subject ID, COVID-19 status, age in years and sex. Where available, HLA class I and class II types were obtained from metadata supplied by the sample provider rather than from assay-based typing.

Findings and caveats that apply to the study as a whole: The quantity of clinical and demographic metadata differed by source and by participant and was supplied without curation.

The immunoSEQ Assay, a bias-controlled multiplex PCR, was used to amplify TCRbeta CDR3 regions from genomic DNA. Regarding the original processing steps: The number of nucleated cells in each sample was estimated from the amplification of reference gene primers within the assay. To quantify the absolute abundance of each unique TCRbeta CDR3 rearrangement, sequence reads were collapsed and filtered. Productive Simpson clonality was computed per sample as the square root of Simpson's diversity index over productive rearrangements. In TCRdb, the immuneACCESS table is reduced to in-frame sequences with V and J assigned. These tables do not hold every clone; where another copy was compared, an unresolved V gene accounts for under half, and the others remain unexplained. V, J and clone size were drawn from that table, and D and trimming were deduced from the DNA. Within this sample are 70,000 to 100,000 clones, with approximately 86% of them counted one time only. 0.95% to 1.5% of the sample is taken by the ten largest.

Trimming removed 8 bases from V and 1 base from J, leaving 8 bases between the germline ends. Reading from cysteine to phenylalanine, the CDR3 counts 12 amino acids. Of all the DNA, just the CDR3 is kept, 36 bases in frame from base 1. In the germline V gene, CDR1 corresponds to SGHVS and CDR2 to FNYEAQ. As concerns this clone: Its antigen specificity is not known. Nothing much larger sits one base from this clone, and base qualities are not available.

Whole blood was collected in K2EDTA tubes by collaborating institutions according to the institutions' own protocols. For TCRbeta analysis, collaborator samples were shipped as frozen whole blood, as isolated PBMCs, or as DNA extracted from either sample type. The receptor's source is a man aged 80 or over with active or convalescent COVID-19. The receptor chain draws on TRBV7-6 and TRBJ2-5, and perhaps TRBD1 as D gene, on 5 matching bases. Sequences were obtained from peripheral blood. The CDR3 reads as follows: CASRQGQETQYF. The sequenced DNA: TGTGCCAGCCGGCAGGGCCAAGAGACCCAGTACTTC.